This T cell receptor (beta chain) was sequenced during a study of blood T cell repertoires in COVID-19. Study at large: Both acute and convalescent COVID-19 samples were obtained from the United States, Italy and Spain. T cells, B-cell-depleted T cells, or PBMCs provided the cDNA or gDNA that served as material.

V gave up 3 bases and J gave up 6 bases, with 15 bases separating them. The germline V gene has CDR1 MDHEN and CDR2 SYDVKM. CDR3 length: 14 residues. Per the original methods: Reference gene primer amplification gave nucleated cell count estimates. Data came from immunoSEQ multiplex PCR; TCRdb stores just in-frame clones and leaves some out. V, J and clone size are those of that table, while D and trimming were read from the DNA. The sample records about 51,000 clones, approximately 86% being singletons. The chain links TRBV28 to TRBJ2-7, with D maybe TRBD2 (5 bases). This receptor was identified in a man aged 60-69 years with acute or convalescent COVID-19. The sequenced material came from peripheral blood. The CDR3 DNA reads as TGTGCCAGCAGTTTGTCTGGACTTCACTTCGAGCAGTACTTC. This translates into CASSLSGLHFEQYF.